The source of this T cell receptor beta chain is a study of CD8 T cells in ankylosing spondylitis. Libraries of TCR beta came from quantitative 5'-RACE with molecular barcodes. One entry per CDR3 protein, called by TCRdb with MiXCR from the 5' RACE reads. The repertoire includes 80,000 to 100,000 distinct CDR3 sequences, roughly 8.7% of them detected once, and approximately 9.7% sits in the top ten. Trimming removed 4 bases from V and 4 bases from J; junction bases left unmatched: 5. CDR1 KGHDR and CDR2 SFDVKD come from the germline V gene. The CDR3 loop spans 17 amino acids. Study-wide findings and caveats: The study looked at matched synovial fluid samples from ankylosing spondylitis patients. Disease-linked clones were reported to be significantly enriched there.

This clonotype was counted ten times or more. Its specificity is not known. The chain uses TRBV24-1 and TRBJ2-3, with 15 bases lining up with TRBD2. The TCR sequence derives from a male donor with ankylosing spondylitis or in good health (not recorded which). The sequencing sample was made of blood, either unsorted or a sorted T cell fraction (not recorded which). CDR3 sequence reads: CATSDPRTSGGADTQYF. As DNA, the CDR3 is TGTGCCACCAGTGACCCTCGGACTAGCGGGGGGGCAGATACGCAGTATTTT.